This T cell receptor (beta chain) was sequenced during a study of cytomegalovirus exposure and HLA in healthy donors. Regarding the study as a whole: Sequences of the TCR beta chain were said to predict the HLA-A and HLA-B alleles of most subjects accurately.

Healthy bone marrow donors supplied every sample. There are 14 residues in the CDR3. Germline V gene sequence: CDR1 MNHEY, CDR2 SVGAGI. With V trimmed by 5 bases and J by 2 bases, 1 base remained unmatched. Amplification used 60 Vbeta primers and 13 Jbeta primers. Assay: immunoSEQ multiplex PCR; the TCRdb copy retains only in-frame clones and omits some. The repertoire has some 100,000 clones, 81% of them found once; the top ten carry roughly 2.3%. A word on this clone: No antigen is known for it.

Input material: PBMCs. The TCR was taken from a woman in her thirties in good health and CMV-seronegative. This chain uses TRBV6-5 with TRBJ1-5; 9 bases fit TRBD1. The CDR3, as DNA: TGTGCCAGCAGTAGACAGGGGGGCAATCAGCCCCAGCATTTT. The encoded protein is CASSRQGGNQPQHF.